The clone carrying this T cell receptor (beta chain) showed up many times. Its antigen is unidentified. The sample is drawn from a study of identical twins. General observations from the study: Twin pairs' shared out-of-frame alpha sequences were enriched in low generation probability. High-abundance cord blood beta clonotypes had fewer insertions; memory repertoires showed none. Compared with models, monozygotic twins showed more out-of-frame TCR alpha sharing. Invariant T cells like MAIT and iNKT could partly confound the zero-insertion analyses.

MiXCR, applied by TCRdb to the 5' RACE reads, yields one record per CDR3 protein. The data contain some 200,000 distinct CDR3 sequences, more than 6.5% of them singletons. Trimming took 0 bases from V and 1 from J, leaving 10 bases between them. This CDR3 spans 15 amino acids. CDR1 is LNHNV, CDR2 YYDKDF, per germline (reference sequence). The data were also submitted as part of a second study, on yellow fever vaccine responses in identical twins.

This TCR was sampled from a woman between 18 and 29 years old in good health. Sequenced sample: memory (CD45RO+) T cells sorted from blood. The chain employs TRBV15 and TRBJ2-7; TRBD1 is a possible D gene (5 bases). As DNA, the CDR3 is TGTGCCACCAGCAGAGATAGGGGTTTTTCCTACGAGCAGTACTTC. As protein: CATSRDRGFSYEQYF.